This entry concerns a single T cell receptor (beta chain). The sample belongs to a study of blood T cell repertoires in COVID-19. Study overall: Sources were T cells, B-cell-depleted T cells, or PBMCs; the material itself was cDNA or gDNA.

Repertoires were generated with immunoSEQ multiplex PCR, while TCRdb's copy carries only in-frame clones and drops some. This table has roughly 34,000 clones, 80% to 90% appearing once. Losses at the gene ends were 4 bases for V and 1 base for J; bases not matched to a gene: 5. Germline V gives CDR1 LNHDA, CDR2 SQIVND (reference sequence). The CDR3 is 15 residues long. Sequenced material: peripheral blood. V usage is TRBV19 and J usage is TRBJ2-7; 9 nucleotides line up with TRBD1. The receptor was isolated from a woman aged 80 or older with active or convalescent COVID-19. The CDR3 DNA is TGTGCCAGTAGTAAGGGACAGGGCACGTCCTACGAGCAGTACTTC. The encoded protein is CASSKGQGTSYEQYF.